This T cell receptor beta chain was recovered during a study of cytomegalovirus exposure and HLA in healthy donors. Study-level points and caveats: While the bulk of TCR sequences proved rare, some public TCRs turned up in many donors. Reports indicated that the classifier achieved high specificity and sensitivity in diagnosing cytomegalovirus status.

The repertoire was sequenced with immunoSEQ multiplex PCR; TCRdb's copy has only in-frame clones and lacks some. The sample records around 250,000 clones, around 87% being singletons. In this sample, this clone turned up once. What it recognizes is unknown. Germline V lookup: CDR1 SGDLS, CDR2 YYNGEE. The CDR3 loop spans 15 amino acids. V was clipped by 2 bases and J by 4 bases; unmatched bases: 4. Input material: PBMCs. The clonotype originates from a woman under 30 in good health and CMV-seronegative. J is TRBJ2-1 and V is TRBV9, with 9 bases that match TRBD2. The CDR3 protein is CASSVTSGGYNEQFF. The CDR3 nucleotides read TGTGCCAGCAGCGTGACTAGCGGAGGATACAATGAGCAGTTCTTC. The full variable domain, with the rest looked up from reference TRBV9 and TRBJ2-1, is DSGVTQTPKHLITATGQRVTLRCSPRSGDLSVYWYQQSLDQGLQFLIQYYNGEERAKGNILERFSAQQFPDLHSELNLSSLELGDSALYFCASSVTSGGYNEQFFGPGTRLTVL.